Detailed here is one T cell receptor (beta chain). The antigen it binds to is not known. No much larger clonotype is one base removed from it; base qualities were not supplied. In Seattle, one collaborating source enrolled patients while the infection was active and tracked those patients longitudinally over the course of disease. Collaborating institutions collected whole blood in K2EDTA tubes following their own protocols. For TCRbeta analysis, collaborator samples were shipped as frozen whole blood, as isolated PBMCs, or as DNA extracted from either sample type. Trimming costs V 0 bases and J 5 bases, and their ends lie 11 bases apart. The CDR3 goes from the cysteine to the phenylalanine over 15 residues. Only the CDR3 part of the read is kept: 45 bases, read in frame from the first base. The CDR1 and CDR2 encoded by the germline V gene are MNHEY and SVGAGI. TCRbeta CDR3 regions were amplified from genomic DNA using the immunoSEQ Assay, a bias-controlled multiplex PCR. In the source study's methods: Nucleated cell counts per sample were estimated from amplification of reference gene primers within the assay. To quantify the absolute abundance of each unique TCRbeta CDR3 rearrangement, sequence reads were collapsed and filtered. For each sample, productive Simpson clonality was calculated by taking the square root of Simpson's diversity index across productive rearrangements. TCRdb carries this immuneACCESS record with in-frame sequences only. Its versions omit some clonotypes, under half of them owing to an unresolved V gene in the studies checked, with the rest unexplained. The DNA was the basis for D and trimming; V, J and clone size are from that table. A total of approximately 290,000 clones appear in this sample, approximately 86% of them only once. Together, the top ten hold 0.87% of the sample.

The record originates from a study of blood T cell repertoires in COVID-19 (dated by TCRdb to 2018 to 2021). Concerning the study at large: Samples from collaborators originated in the United States, Italy and Spain and spanned both the acute and convalescent phases of COVID-19. The prospective study material was composed of cDNA or gDNA derived from T cells, B-cell-depleted T cells, or PBMCs. Deeply sampled blood TCRbeta repertoires from subjects exposed to, actively infected with, or recovered from COVID-19 were included in the dataset. The repertoires were released in a freely available public database intended as a resource for research on the immune response to SARS-CoV-2. The samples were drawn from two sources: the first 160 participants of the ongoing ImmuneRACE study, and 1,000 to 1,500 subjects contributed by 6 global collaborators. The sample metadata nearly always contained a de-identified subject ID, COVID-19 status, age in years and sex. Where available, HLA class I and class II types were taken from metadata supplied by the sample provider and were not determined by assay-based typing. Broader findings and caveats from the paper: The amount of clinical and demographic metadata varied by source and participant and was provided uncurated.

This TCR was sampled from a human donor with COVID-19, enrolled during active disease. The donor label of this sample is uncertain. Sequenced: peripheral blood. This chain is built from TRBV6-5 and TRBJ2-1, with a tentative D gene TRBD2 over 6 matching bases. The CDR3 has the sequence CASSYSSTRHNEQFF. The DNA sequence is given as TGTGCCAGCAGTTACTCCTCGACTAGACACAATGAGCAGTTCTTC.